The 3 T cell receptor beta chains presented below share a single source sample, sequenced in a study of naive and memory T cell subsets. Findings and limits, study-wide: Possibly reflecting memory cells re-expressing CD45RA, a few larger clonotypes occurred in naive repertoires, especially CD8.

Both TRBC1 and TRBC2 were covered by a beta constant-region primer of two equimolar oligonucleotides. Four rounds of PCR amplified the ligated cDNA using nested alpha and beta constant-region primers plus SP2. Each CDR3 protein gets one entry after TCRdb re-called the UMI-ligation and nested PCR reads with MiXCR. Of about 150,000 distinct CDR3 sequences listed, 22% are singletons. No antigen is known for these receptors. The material sequenced was naive CD4+ T cells from blood. These receptors came from a human donor in good health.

This sequence joins TRBV29-1 and TRBJ1-1, with no clear D. The V gene lost 4 bases and the J gene lost 1 base, with 1 base spanning the gap. The CDR3 has 10 amino acids. CDR1 is SQVTM, CDR2 ANQGSEA, per germline. CDR3 nucleotides: TGCAGCGTTGGGAACACTGAAGCTTTCTTT. Translated, it gives CSVGNTEAFF.

This clonotype was counted between two and nine times. The chain joins TRBV5-1 to TRBJ2-1, with D maybe TRBD1 (6 bases). The V gene lost 0 bases and the J gene lost 7 bases, with 23 bases spanning the gap. The CDR3 extends over 18 amino acids. Germline CDR1 is SGHRS and CDR2 is YFSETQ. CDR3 DNA: TGCGCCAGCAGCTTGGGAAGGGGGTCCGTAACCAGACTTAATGAGCAGTTCTTC. This sequence encodes CASSLGRGSVTRLNEQFF.

The CDR3 reads CSVEALAGGGEQYF. In DNA, the CDR3 is TGCAGCGTTGAAGCCCTAGCGGGAGGAGGCGAGCAGTACTTC. The genes are TRBV29-1 and TRBJ2-7; 11 bases align to TRBD2. The CDR3 covers 14 residues. Trimming cost V 1 base and J 6 bases; bases outside gene matches: 5. The germline V gene encodes CDR1 SQVTM and CDR2 ANQGSEA.